These T cell receptor beta chains were read from a single sample in a study of shared clonotypes between healthy human individuals. Some clones are missing from TCRdb's copy, which holds only in-frame ones; the method was immunoSEQ multiplex PCR. The repertoire holds about 2 million clones, with just under 95% as singletons. Sequencing was carried out using naive CD8+ T cells sorted from blood. The receptors stem from a man younger than 35 in good health. The CDR3 runs from the conserved cysteine through the conserved F or W. A D gene is named only where the DNA matches it firmly. The size entry is marked missing in some rows and otherwise reads once, few, many or a size class.

CDR3 length	V gene	D gene	clone size	J gene	CDR3 DNA	CDR3 protein
13	TRBV28	-	-	TRBJ2-7	TGTGCCAGCAGTTATGCGGGGAACTACGAGCAGTACTTC	CASSYAGNYEQYF
14	TRBV27	-	-	TRBJ1-2	TGTGCCAGCAGTCTAGGGGGGGGCGCCGCTGGCTACACCTTC	CASSLGGGAAGYTF
14	TRBV13	TRBD1	-	TRBJ2-5	TGTGCCAGCAGCTTAGGGACGGGACAGGAGACCCAGTACTTC	CASSLGTGQETQYF
13	TRBV6-1	-	-	TRBJ1-2	TGTGCCAGCAGCCTGACCGGGGTCGATGGCTACACCTTC	CASSLTGVDGYTF
16	TRBV2	-	-	TRBJ1-3	TGTGCCAGCAGTGAACCGGGACTGCATCTTGGAAACACCATATATTTT	CASSEPGLHLGNTIYF
16	TRBV15	TRBD2	-	TRBJ2-5	TGTGCCACCAGCACCGGACTAGCGGAACACCAAGAGACCCAGTACTTC	CATSTGLAEHQETQYF
15	TRBV10-1	TRBD1	-	TRBJ2-1	TGCGCCAGCAGACAGGGGCTCGGCTCCTACAATGAGCAGTTCTTC	CASRQGLGSYNEQFF
14	TRBV9	-	-	TRBJ2-5	TGTGCCAGCAGCTCCGGGGGAGTGGGAGAGACCCAGTACTTC	CASSSGGVGETQYF
17	TRBV11-2	-	-	TRBJ2-5	TGTGCCAGCAGCTTAGTTCCCCCATTCTCATTTCAAGAGACCCAGTACTTC	CASSLVPPFSFQETQYF
12	TRBV7-9	TRBD2	-	TRBJ2-7	TGTGCCAGCAGCCCCCGGGGGGACGAGCAGTACTTC	CASSPRGDEQYF
13	TRBV5-4	-	-	TRBJ2-2	TGTGCCAGCAGCTCGGGTGGGACCGGGGAGCTGTTTTTT	CASSSGGTGELFF
14	TRBV6-5	-	once	TRBJ2-1	TGTGCCAGCAGTTTGCTTAGCTCCTACAATGAGCAGTTCTTC	CASSLLSSYNEQFF
13	TRBV11-2	-	-	TRBJ1-2	TGTGCCAGCAGCTTAAGTCCCACTTATGGCTACACCTTC	CASSLSPTYGYTF
13	TRBV7-6	-	-	TRBJ2-7	TGTGCCAGCAGCTTAACTGGGGGTTACGAGCAGTACTTC	CASSLTGGYEQYF
14	TRBV4-1	-	-	TRBJ2-7	TGCGCCAGCAGCCAAGTCGACAGCTCCTACGAGCAGTACTTC	CASSQVDSSYEQYF
14	TRBV27	-	-	TRBJ1-2	TGTGCCAGCAGTCCTGAGGGACGGCTCTATGGCTACACCTTC	CASSPEGRLYGYTF
15	TRBV13	-	-	TRBJ2-1	TGTGCCAGCAGCTCCAGGGGCAGTGGGGTCAATGAGCAGTTCTTC	CASSSRGSGVNEQFF
16	TRBV4-3	TRBD2	once	TRBJ2-7	TGCGCCAGCAGCCAAGATCGGGTAGCGGGGTTCTACGAGCAGTACTTC	CASSQDRVAGFYEQYF
16	TRBV7-3	TRBD2	-	TRBJ2-3	TGTGCCAGCAGCCCCGGACTAGCGGGGAGCACAGATACGCAGTATTTT	CASSPGLAGSTDTQYF
18	TRBV28	-	-	TRBJ1-1	TGTGCCAGCAGTTTGTCCCCAGGGGCTGATGAGATGAACACTGAAGCTTTCTTT	CASSLSPGADEMNTEAFF
16	TRBV6-1	TRBD2	-	TRBJ2-7	TGTGCCAGCAGTGAAGGATTAGCGGGGGGCCCCTACGAGCAGTACTTC	CASSEGLAGGPYEQYF
16	TRBV5-4	TRBD1	-	TRBJ1-3	TGTGCCAGCAGCTCACGGACAGGCAACTCTGGAAACACCATATATTTT	CASSSRTGNSGNTIYF
16	TRBV4-2	-	-	TRBJ2-1	TGTGCCAGCAGCCAAGGAGGAGAGGGACGTGACAATGAGCAGTTCTTC	CASSQGGEGRDNEQFF
14	TRBV9	TRBD2	-	TRBJ2-3	TGTGCCAGCAGCTACCGCGGGGGGTCAGATACGCAGTATTTT	CASSYRGGSDTQYF
16	TRBV21-1	-	-	TRBJ1-5	TGTGCCAGCAGTCAAAGGGACAGTTCGGTCAATCAGCCCCAGCATTTT	CASSQRDSSVNQPQHF
13	TRBV9	-	-	TRBJ1-2	TGTGCCAGCAGCGTAACAGGGATTGATGGCTACACCTTC	CASSVTGIDGYTF
15	TRBV5-4	TRBD2	-	TRBJ2-3	TGTGCCAGCATCTCCAGCGGGGATATCACAGATACGCAGTATTTT	CASISSGDITDTQYF
12	TRBV5-1	-	-	TRBJ1-3	TGCGCCAGCAGCGCAAATGGAAACACCATATATTTT	CASSANGNTIYF
14	TRBV7-9	-	-	TRBJ2-3	TGTGCCAGCAGCTTGACAGCATCCACAGATACGCAGTATTTT	CASSLTASTDTQYF
14	TRBV2	TRBD1	-	TRBJ2-1	TGTGCCAGCAGTGGGGGACAGGGTGACAATGAGCAGTTCTTC	CASSGGQGDNEQFF
14	TRBV30	TRBD1	-	TRBJ1-3	TGTGCCTGGAGTTTTGGGACAGCTGGAAACACCATATATTTT	CAWSFGTAGNTIYF
13	TRBV5-1	-	-	TRBJ2-5	TGCGCCAGCAGCTTGTTTAGTCAACGGACCCAGTACTTC	CASSLFSQRTQYF
14	TRBV7-9	-	-	TRBJ2-3	TGTGCCAGCGGGGGGCTTCCCGGCACAGATACGCAGTATTTT	CASGGLPGTDTQYF
12	TRBV30	-	-	TRBJ1-5	TGTGCCTACGGGACTGGTGCTATAGCCCAGCATTTT	CAYGTGAIAQHF
12	TRBV5-6	-	-	TRBJ2-7	TGTGCCAGCCAGGGACCCACTCAAGAGCAGTACTTC	CASQGPTQEQYF
15	TRBV4-1	-	-	TRBJ2-7	TGCGCCAGCAGCCAAGAGCCCACTGGTACCTACGAGCAGTACTTC	CASSQEPTGTYEQYF
14	TRBV7-9	-	-	TRBJ2-1	TGTGCCAGCAGCTTAGGGGGCAGCCAGCTTGAGCAGTTCTTC	CASSLGGSQLEQFF
16	TRBV5-8	-	-	TRBJ2-5	TGTGCCAGCAGCCTCCGGGTAGGGGGGACCCAAGAGACCCAGTACTTC	CASSLRVGGTQETQYF
15	TRBV2	-	once	TRBJ1-6	TGTGCCAGCAGTGAAGGAGGGGTGGCGAATTCACCCCTCCACTTT	CASSEGGVANSPLHF
16	TRBV4-1	TRBD2	-	TRBJ2-7	TGCGCCAGCAGCCAAGAGGGCGGGAGCAGTTCGTACGAGCAGTACTTC	CASSQEGGSSSYEQYF
11	TRBV5-1	-	once	TRBJ1-1	TGCGCCAGCGGGCGCGGGACTGAAGCTTTCTTT	CASGRGTEAFF
14	TRBV27	-	-	TRBJ2-5	TGTGCCAGCTGCTGGGTGCAGTGCCAAGAGACCCAGTACTTC	CASCWVQCQETQYF
15	TRBV6-1	TRBD1	-	TRBJ1-1	TGTGCCAGCAGGCACCCGGGACAGGGGAACACTGAAGCTTTCTTT	CASRHPGQGNTEAFF
16	TRBV10-3	-	-	TRBJ2-3	TGTGCCATCAGTGAATTGGCGGAAACTAGCACAGATACGCAGTATTTT	CAISELAETSTDTQYF
14	TRBV6-1	-	few	TRBJ2-7	TGTGCCAGCAGTGAACTGGGGACCTCCTACGAGCAGTACTTC	CASSELGTSYEQYF
15	TRBV5-4	-	-	TRBJ2-5	TGTGCCAGCAGCTTGGACCCCAGCATATGGGAGACCCAGTACTTC	CASSLDPSIWETQYF
16	TRBV4-3	-	-	TRBJ2-5	TGCGCCAGCAGCCAAGGGACGGAACAGACGCAAGAGACCCAGTACTTC	CASSQGTEQTQETQYF
15	TRBV19	TRBD1	-	TRBJ1-5	TGTGCCAGTAGTATCGCGGGACAGGGAAATCAGCCCCAGCATTTT	CASSIAGQGNQPQHF
14	TRBV7-8	TRBD1	once	TRBJ1-1	TGTGCCAGCAGCTCCGACAGGGACAACACTGAAGCTTTCTTT	CASSSDRDNTEAFF
14	TRBV4-1	-	once	TRBJ2-7	TGCGCCAGCAGCCAACCAGGGAGCTCCTACGAGCAGTACTTC	CASSQPGSSYEQYF
15	TRBV6-1	TRBD1	-	TRBJ2-3	TGTGCCAGCAGTGAAGCATCGGGACAGCAAGATACGCAGTATTTT	CASSEASGQQDTQYF
12	TRBV13	-	-	TRBJ2-7	TGTGCCAGCAGCTTAGGGCCCGACGGGAAGTACTTC	CASSLGPDGKYF
13	TRBV28	-	-	TRBJ1-6	TGTGCCAGCAGTTTACAGGGTGTTTCACCCCTCCACTTT	CASSLQGVSPLHF
16	TRBV6-5	TRBD1	once	TRBJ2-6	TGTGCCAGCAGTTACGCGACAGGGGTCGGGGCCAACGTCCTGACTTTC	CASSYATGVGANVLTF